This is a list of T cell receptor beta chains from one sample in a study of blood T cell repertoires in COVID-19. Sequencing used immunoSEQ multiplex PCR; TCRdb keeps in-frame clones, though not all of them. The data contain almost 95,000 clones, 80% to 85% of them singletons. The sequenced sample was peripheral blood. The receptor set was obtained from a man aged 55 to 69 with acute or convalescent COVID-19. Both conserved end residues are part of each CDR3. The order of the fields is D gene, clone size, J gene, V gene, CDR3 protein, CDR3 DNA. D genes are given only for firm matches. Rows give clone size only sometimes, using once, few, many, or a class for an expanded clone.

D gene: TRBD1
clone size: -
J gene: TRBJ2-5
V gene: TRBV6-5
CDR3 protein: CASSPGQSQETQYF
CDR3 DNA: TGTGCCAGCAGCCCGGGACAGAGCCAAGAGACCCAGTACTTC

D gene: -
clone size: -
J gene: TRBJ2-5
V gene: TRBV21-1
CDR3 protein: CASRTDRGETQYF
CDR3 DNA: TGTGCCAGCAGGACGGACAGGGGGGAGACCCAGTACTTC

D gene: -
clone size: -
J gene: TRBJ2-6
V gene: TRBV11-2
CDR3 protein: CASSLAGGPRGGANVLTF
CDR3 DNA: TGTGCCAGCAGCCTAGCTGGAGGGCCGAGGGGTGGGGCCAACGTCCTGACTTTC

D gene: -
clone size: -
J gene: TRBJ2-2
V gene: TRBV5-1
CDR3 protein: CASSLNRAEPTGELFF
CDR3 DNA: TGCGCCAGCAGCTTGAATAGAGCGGAACCCACCGGGGAGCTGTTTTTT

D gene: -
clone size: -
J gene: TRBJ1-2
V gene: TRBV4-1
CDR3 protein: CASSQDSSLYGYTF
CDR3 DNA: TGCGCCAGCAGCCAAGATAGCTCCCTCTATGGCTACACCTTC

D gene: -
clone size: -
J gene: TRBJ1-1
V gene: TRBV6-5
CDR3 protein: CASSYIGSAEAFF
CDR3 DNA: TGTGCCAGCAGTTACATAGGGAGCGCCGAAGCTTTCTTT

D gene: -
clone size: -
J gene: TRBJ2-2
V gene: TRBV5-6
CDR3 protein: CASSSSAGELFF
CDR3 DNA: TGTGCCAGCAGCTCTAGCGCCGGGGAGCTGTTTTTT

D gene: -
clone size: -
J gene: TRBJ1-2
V gene: TRBV6-5
CDR3 protein: CASSYRFQGYYGYTF
CDR3 DNA: TGTGCCAGCAGTTACCGGTTTCAGGGCTACTATGGCTACACCTTC

D gene: -
clone size: -
J gene: TRBJ1-3
V gene: TRBV11-2
CDR3 protein: CASSFRAGNTIYF
CDR3 DNA: TGTGCCAGCAGCTTCAGGGCCGGAAACACCATATATTTT

D gene: -
clone size: -
J gene: TRBJ2-5
V gene: TRBV30
CDR3 protein: CAFGHSQETQYF
CDR3 DNA: TGTGCCTTTGGACATTCACAAGAGACCCAGTACTTC

D gene: TRBD2
clone size: -
J gene: TRBJ2-5
V gene: TRBV5-1
CDR3 protein: CASSLGRGGQETQYF
CDR3 DNA: TGCGCCAGCAGCTTGGGACGGGGGGGCCAAGAGACCCAGTACTTC

D gene: -
clone size: -
J gene: TRBJ1-1
V gene: TRBV19
CDR3 protein: CASSLGADRNTEAFF
CDR3 DNA: TGTGCCAGTAGTCTGGGGGCCGACAGGAACACTGAAGCTTTCTTT

D gene: TRBD1
clone size: many
J gene: TRBJ2-2
V gene: TRBV11-1
CDR3 protein: CAIPQGYTGELFF
CDR3 DNA: TGTGCCATCCCACAGGGGTACACCGGGGAGCTGTTTTTT

D gene: TRBD1
clone size: -
J gene: TRBJ2-5
V gene: TRBV3-1/TRBV3-2
CDR3 protein: CASSPYRGLRETQYF
CDR3 DNA: TGTGCCAGCAGCCCCTACAGGGGGCTTAGGGAGACCCAGTACTTC

D gene: -
clone size: -
J gene: TRBJ2-5
V gene: TRBV14
CDR3 protein: CASSQEFSEETQYF
CDR3 DNA: TGTGCCAGCAGCCAAGAGTTTTCAGAAGAGACCCAGTACTTC

D gene: TRBD1
clone size: once
J gene: TRBJ1-2
V gene: TRBV6-5
CDR3 protein: CASSLQGADGYTF
CDR3 DNA: TGTGCCAGCAGTTTACAGGGGGCGGATGGCTACACCTTC

D gene: TRBD2
clone size: -
J gene: TRBJ2-1
V gene: TRBV6-1
CDR3 protein: CASSDFGGGNEQFF
CDR3 DNA: TGTGCCAGCAGTGATTTCGGGGGGGGCAATGAGCAGTTCTTC

D gene: TRBD2
clone size: -
J gene: TRBJ2-1
V gene: TRBV2
CDR3 protein: CASLSGTSGGSSYNEQFF
CDR3 DNA: TGTGCCAGCCTCTCCGGGACTAGCGGGGGGAGCTCCTACAATGAGCAGTTCTTC

D gene: -
clone size: -
J gene: TRBJ1-5
V gene: TRBV30
CDR3 protein: CAWSWRGKGDNQPQHF
CDR3 DNA: TGTGCCTGGAGTTGGCGGGGTAAAGGAGATAATCAGCCCCAGCATTTT

D gene: -
clone size: -
J gene: TRBJ2-1
V gene: TRBV12-3/TRBV12-4
CDR3 protein: CASSSQASNEQFF
CDR3 DNA: TGTGCCAGCAGTTCCCAGGCCTCGAATGAGCAGTTCTTC

D gene: -
clone size: once
J gene: TRBJ2-7
V gene: TRBV5-4
CDR3 protein: CASSLTPTQPYEQYF
CDR3 DNA: TGTGCCAGCAGCCTGACACCCACTCAACCCTACGAGCAGTACTTC

D gene: -
clone size: -
J gene: TRBJ2-3
V gene: TRBV2
CDR3 protein: CASSEAFTGPGTDTQYF
CDR3 DNA: TGTGCCAGCAGTGAAGCTTTTACAGGGCCTGGCACAGATACGCAGTATTTT

D gene: -
clone size: few
J gene: TRBJ2-1
V gene: TRBV18
CDR3 protein: CASSPPMTVSYNEQFF
CDR3 DNA: TGTGCCAGCTCACCACCCATGACAGTGTCCTACAATGAGCAGTTCTTC

D gene: -
clone size: -
J gene: TRBJ1-2
V gene: TRBV3-1/TRBV3-2
CDR3 protein: CASSPDRVGLSTF
CDR3 DNA: TGTGCCAGCAGCCCGGACAGAGTTGGGCTCTCCACCTTC

D gene: TRBD1
clone size: -
J gene: TRBJ2-1
V gene: TRBV6-2/TRBV6-3
CDR3 protein: CASTPLQGANRKNQFF
CDR3 DNA: TGTGCCAGCACCCCACTCCAGGGGGCGAATCGGAAGAATCAGTTCTTC

D gene: TRBD2
clone size: few
J gene: TRBJ2-3
V gene: TRBV7-8
CDR3 protein: CASSTGTSGTDTQYF
CDR3 DNA: TGTGCCAGCAGCACCGGGACTAGCGGCACAGATACGCAGTATTTT

D gene: -
clone size: -
J gene: TRBJ2-3
V gene: TRBV7-3
CDR3 protein: CASSVQTGGNTDTQYF
CDR3 DNA: TGTGCCAGCAGCGTCCAGACTGGGGGCAACACAGATACGCAGTATTTT

D gene: TRBD1
clone size: -
J gene: TRBJ1-5
V gene: TRBV10-3
CDR3 protein: CAIRRGAGGDQPQHF
CDR3 DNA: TGTGCCATCAGAAGGGGGGCAGGGGGAGATCAGCCCCAGCATTTT

D gene: -
clone size: -
J gene: TRBJ1-6
V gene: TRBV6-1
CDR3 protein: CASSEKSTGPGSPLHF
CDR3 DNA: TGTGCCAGCAGTGAAAAGTCGACAGGTCCAGGTTCACCCCTCCACTTT

D gene: TRBD1
clone size: -
J gene: TRBJ1-4
V gene: TRBV5-1
CDR3 protein: CASSERQGAREKLFF
CDR3 DNA: TGCGCCAGCAGCGAGAGACAGGGGGCGAGGGAAAAACTGTTTTTT

D gene: -
clone size: many
J gene: TRBJ2-7
V gene: TRBV12-3/TRBV12-4
CDR3 protein: CASSSGLEQYF
CDR3 DNA: TGTGCCAGCAGCTCAGGGTTAGAGCAGTACTTC